A single TCR beta chain is shown here with its context. Ipilimumab, 1 mg/kg, started 14 to 28 days after autologous transplant. Through week 26, nivolumab 3 mg/kg IV was given weeks 1, 4, 7, 10, then biweekly. The data stem from a study of ipilimumab plus nivolumab after autologous stem cell transplantation. Study information: The DLBCL group included primary refractory and relapsed cases.

Trimming shortened V by 4 bases and J by 5 bases, and 8 bases separated the two germline ends. Germline values: CDR1 SQVTM, CDR2 ANQGSEA. This CDR3 region has 11 residues. Sequencing used immunoSEQ multiplex PCR; TCRdb keeps in-frame clones, though not all of them. Here the sample spans 10,000 to 15,000 clones, about three quarters being singletons. Sequencing was performed on PBMCs, taken in a trial of ipilimumab plus nivolumab as post-transplant consolidation. J is TRBJ2-5 and V is TRBV29-1; D gene unclear. This TCR was sampled from a male donor with diffuse large B-cell lymphoma. The CDR3 DNA is TGCAGCGTTGCCCTCCAGGAGACCCAGTACTTC. Translation: CSVALQETQYF.